Listed below are T cell receptor beta chains from one sample, sequenced in a study of CD4 T cells in relation to SARS-CoV-2 and coronaviruses. Sequenced by immunoSEQ multiplex PCR; TCRdb stores in-frame clones only, minus some. The sample lists 16,000 or so clones; about 78% were seen once. Their recognized antigens are unknown. The sample comprised CD4+ T cells from PBMCs, cultured in vitro. Receptors originate from a human donor in good health. CDR3s include the opening cysteine and the closing phenylalanine or tryptophan. Fields, in order: V gene, J gene, D gene, clone size, CDR3 protein, CDR3 DNA. The D gene is left open where the match is weak. Clone sizes are given selectively: once, few, many, or a class where the clone is expanded.

V: TRBV2
J: TRBJ1-4
D: TRBD1
size: .
CDR3: CASSVGGQENEKLFF
DNA: TGTGCCAGCAGTGTAGGGGGACAGGAGAATGAAAAACTGTTTTTT

V: TRBV5-6
J: TRBJ2-5
D: .
size: .
CDR3: CASSFFIEQETQYF
DNA: TGTGCCAGCAGCTTCTTCATCGAACAAGAGACCCAGTACTTC

V: TRBV2
J: TRBJ1-4
D: .
size: .
CDR3: CASKRTPTVATNEKLFF
DNA: TGTGCCAGCAAAAGGACACCGACTGTTGCAACTAATGAAAAACTGTTTTTT

V: TRBV24-1
J: TRBJ2-2
D: .
size: .
CDR3: CATSDLTDTGELFF
DNA: TGTGCCACCAGTGATTTGACGGACACCGGGGAGCTGTTTTTT

V: TRBV2
J: TRBJ2-7
D: .
size: once
CDR3: CASSRQGVLEQYF
DNA: TGTGCCAGCAGTAGGCAGGGAGTACTGGAGCAGTACTTC

V: TRBV27
J: TRBJ1-1
D: .
size: few
CDR3: CASSPPAREAFF
DNA: TGTGCCAGCAGTCCCCCGGCCCGTGAAGCTTTCTTT

V: TRBV30
J: TRBJ2-7
D: .
size: once
CDR3: CAWSVFVGFDSYEQYF
DNA: TGTGCCTGGAGTGTTTTCGTAGGGTTTGACTCCTACGAGCAGTACTTC

V: TRBV28
J: TRBJ2-7
D: .
size: .
CDR3: CASSLPAVYEQYF
DNA: TGTGCCAGCAGTTTGCCGGCAGTTTACGAGCAGTACTTC

V: TRBV5-1
J: TRBJ1-1
D: .
size: .
CDR3: CASSPAAMNTEAFF
DNA: TGCGCCAGCAGCCCGGCAGCAATGAACACTGAAGCTTTCTTT

V: TRBV5-5
J: TRBJ1-3
D: .
size: few
CDR3: CASSLQGQAGNTIYF
DNA: TGTGCCAGCAGCTTGCAGGGGCAGGCTGGAAACACCATATATTTT

V: TRBV15
J: TRBJ1-6
D: .
size: .
CDR3: CATSMGDVLDNSPLHF
DNA: TGTGCCACCAGCATGGGGGACGTTTTGGATAATTCACCCCTCCACTTT

V: TRBV6-5
J: TRBJ1-5
D: .
size: .
CDR3: CASSPSPLQPQHF
DNA: TGTGCCAGCAGTCCTTCTCCCTTACAGCCCCAGCATTTT

V: TRBV12-3/TRBV12-4
J: TRBJ2-7
D: .
size: .
CDR3: CASSSSSSYEQYF
DNA: TGTGCCAGCAGTAGCTCCAGCTCCTACGAGCAGTACTTC

V: TRBV19
J: TRBJ2-1
D: TRBD2
size: .
CDR3: CASSTTSGSSYNEQFF
DNA: TGTGCCAGTAGTACCACTAGCGGGAGCTCCTACAATGAGCAGTTCTTC

V: TRBV5-1
J: TRBJ2-3
D: TRBD1
size: once
CDR3: CASSLADRDTDTQYF
DNA: TGCGCCAGCAGCTTGGCGGACAGGGACACAGATACGCAGTATTTT

V: TRBV5-1
J: TRBJ1-4
D: .
size: .
CDR3: CASSSGSSGAGANEKLFF
DNA: TGCGCCAGCAGCTCAGGCAGTTCTGGAGCTGGGGCTAATGAAAAACTGTTTTTT

V: TRBV6-6
J: TRBJ2-3
D: TRBD2
size: .
CDR3: CASSPQLADTDTQYF
DNA: TGTGCCAGCAGTCCCCAGCTAGCGGACACAGATACGCAGTATTTT

V: TRBV12-5
J: TRBJ2-1
D: TRBD2
size: .
CDR3: CASGTSGRWNEQFF
DNA: TGTGCTAGTGGGACTAGCGGGAGGTGGAATGAGCAGTTCTTC

V: TRBV7-9
J: TRBJ2-7
D: TRBD1
size: .
CDR3: CASSLETGGGGEQYF
DNA: TGTGCCAGCAGCTTAGAGACAGGGGGCGGTGGGGAGCAGTACTTC

V: TRBV3-1/TRBV3-2
J: TRBJ2-1
D: TRBD2
size: few
CDR3: CASSQGIAGGVHEQFF
DNA: TGTGCCAGCAGCCAAGGAATTGCGGGAGGGGTTCATGAGCAGTTCTTC

V: TRBV7-9
J: TRBJ2-1
D: TRBD2
size: .
CDR3: CASSFTLAGGPLSYNEQFF
DNA: TGTGCCAGCAGCTTTACGCTAGCGGGAGGGCCTTTGTCCTACAATGAGCAGTTCTTC

V: TRBV19
J: TRBJ2-1
D: .
size: .
CDR3: CASSIGVFNEQFF
DNA: TGTGCCAGTAGTATCGGAGTCTTTAATGAGCAGTTCTTC

V: TRBV19
J: TRBJ1-4
D: TRBD1
size: .
CDR3: CASSILLQGAREKLFF
DNA: TGTGCCAGTAGTATCTTACTCCAGGGGGCGCGGGAAAAACTGTTTTTT

V: TRBV9
J: TRBJ1-1
D: .
size: .
CDR3: CASSVKPGTTEAFF
DNA: TGTGCCAGCAGCGTAAAGCCAGGAACCACTGAAGCTTTCTTT

V: TRBV7-3
J: TRBJ2-3
D: .
size: .
CDR3: CASSLTGPDTQYF
DNA: TGTGCCAGCAGCTTAACGGGTCCAGATACGCAGTATTTT

V: TRBV5-1
J: TRBJ2-7
D: TRBD1
size: .
CDR3: CASSYWTGPRSVYEQYF
DNA: TGCGCCAGCAGCTACTGGACAGGTCCGCGGAGTGTCTACGAGCAGTACTTC

V: TRBV30
J: TRBJ1-1
D: TRBD1
size: once
CDR3: CACTGTGGLGEAFF
DNA: TGTGCCTGCACCGGGACAGGGGGCTTGGGTGAAGCTTTCTTT

V: TRBV2
J: TRBJ1-2
D: .
size: .
CDR3: CASREDKNGYTF
DNA: TGTGCCAGCAGGGAGGACAAAAATGGCTACACCTTC

V: TRBV7-2
J: TRBJ1-5
D: .
size: .
CDR3: CASSLAGSQPQHF
DNA: TGTGCCAGCAGCTTAGCGGGCAGTCAGCCCCAGCATTTT